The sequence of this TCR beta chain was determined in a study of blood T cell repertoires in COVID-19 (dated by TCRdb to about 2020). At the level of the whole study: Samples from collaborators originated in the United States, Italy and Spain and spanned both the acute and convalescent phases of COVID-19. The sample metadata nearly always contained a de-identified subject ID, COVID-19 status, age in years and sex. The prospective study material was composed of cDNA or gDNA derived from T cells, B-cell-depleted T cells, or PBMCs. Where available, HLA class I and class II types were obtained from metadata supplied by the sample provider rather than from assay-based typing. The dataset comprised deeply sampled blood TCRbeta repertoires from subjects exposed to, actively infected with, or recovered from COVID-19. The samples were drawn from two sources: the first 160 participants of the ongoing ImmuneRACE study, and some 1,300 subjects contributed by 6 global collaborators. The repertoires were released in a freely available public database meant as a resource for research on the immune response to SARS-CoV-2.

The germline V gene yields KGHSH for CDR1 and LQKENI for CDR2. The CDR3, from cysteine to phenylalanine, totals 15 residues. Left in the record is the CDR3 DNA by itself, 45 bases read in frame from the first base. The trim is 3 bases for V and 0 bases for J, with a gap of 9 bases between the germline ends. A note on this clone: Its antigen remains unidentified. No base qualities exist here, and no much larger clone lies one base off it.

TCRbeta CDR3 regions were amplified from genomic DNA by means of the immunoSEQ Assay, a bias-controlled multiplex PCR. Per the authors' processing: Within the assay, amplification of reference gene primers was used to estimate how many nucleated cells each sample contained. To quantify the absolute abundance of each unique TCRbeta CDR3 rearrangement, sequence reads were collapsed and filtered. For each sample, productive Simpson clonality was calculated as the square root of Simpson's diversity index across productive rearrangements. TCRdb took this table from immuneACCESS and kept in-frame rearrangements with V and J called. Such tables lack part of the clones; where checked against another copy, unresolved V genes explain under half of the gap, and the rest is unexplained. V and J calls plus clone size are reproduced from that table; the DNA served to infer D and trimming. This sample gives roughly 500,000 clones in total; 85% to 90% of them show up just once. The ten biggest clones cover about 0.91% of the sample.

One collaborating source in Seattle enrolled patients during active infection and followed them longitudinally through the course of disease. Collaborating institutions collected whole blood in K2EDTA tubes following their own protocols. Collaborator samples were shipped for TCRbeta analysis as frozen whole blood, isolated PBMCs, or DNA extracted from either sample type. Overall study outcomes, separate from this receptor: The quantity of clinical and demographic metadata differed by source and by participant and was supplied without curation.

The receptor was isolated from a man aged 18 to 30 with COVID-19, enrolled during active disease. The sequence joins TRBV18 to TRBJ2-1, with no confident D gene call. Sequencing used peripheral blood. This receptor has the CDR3 CASSPERSSYNEQFF. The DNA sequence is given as TGTGCCAGCTCACCGGAGAGGAGCTCCTACAATGAGCAGTTCTTC.